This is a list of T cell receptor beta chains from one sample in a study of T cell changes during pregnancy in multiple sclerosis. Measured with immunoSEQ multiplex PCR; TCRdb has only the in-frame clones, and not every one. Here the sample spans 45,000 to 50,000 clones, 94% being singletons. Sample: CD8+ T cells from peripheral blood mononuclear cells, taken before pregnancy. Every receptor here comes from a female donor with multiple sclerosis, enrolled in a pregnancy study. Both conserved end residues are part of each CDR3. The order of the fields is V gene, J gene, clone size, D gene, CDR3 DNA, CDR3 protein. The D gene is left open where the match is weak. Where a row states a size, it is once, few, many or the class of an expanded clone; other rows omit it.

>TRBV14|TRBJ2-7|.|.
TGTGCCAGCAGCCAAGACGGCAGCCTACTATACGAGCAGTACTTC
CASSQDGSLLYEQYF
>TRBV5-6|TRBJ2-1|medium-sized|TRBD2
TGTGCCAGCAGCCGGGGCGGGAGGTCCTACAATGAGCAGTTCTTC
CASSRGGRSYNEQFF
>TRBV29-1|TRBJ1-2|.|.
TGCAGCGTTGAAGAGATCGGCAGGTCCCCGAATGGCTACACCTTC
CSVEEIGRSPNGYTF
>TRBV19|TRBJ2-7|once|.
TGTGCCAGTAGTATAGCGGGAACAAGCTCCTACGAGCAGTACTTC
CASSIAGTSSYEQYF
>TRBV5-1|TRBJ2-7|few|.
TGCGCCAGCATCCAGGATGGATCCTACGAGCAGTACTTC
CASIQDGSYEQYF
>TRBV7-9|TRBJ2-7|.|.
TGTGCCAGCAGCTTAGGTACAGAGCAGTACTTC
CASSLGTEQYF
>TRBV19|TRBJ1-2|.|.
TGTGCCAGTACCCCCTCGGCGGCCCTAGGCTATGGCTACACCTTC
CASTPSAALGYGYTF
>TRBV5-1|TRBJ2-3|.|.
TGCGCCAGCAGCTTGCAGGGAACGGGCACAGATACGCAGTATTTT
CASSLQGTGTDTQYF
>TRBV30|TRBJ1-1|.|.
TGTGCCTGGAAAGGCGGGGGGCTCACTGAAGCTTTCTTT
CAWKGGGLTEAFF
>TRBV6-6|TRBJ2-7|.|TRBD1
TGTGCCAGCAGCCGGGACAGGGAAGGGGGGTACGAGCAGTACTTC
CASSRDREGGYEQYF
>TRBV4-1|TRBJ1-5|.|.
TGCGCCAGCGCCCTTATCTCAGGGCAGCCCCAGCATTTT
CASALISGQPQHF
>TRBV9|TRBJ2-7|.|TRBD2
TGTGCCAGCAGCGTAGGAGCGGGATCCGAGCAGTACTTC
CASSVGAGSEQYF
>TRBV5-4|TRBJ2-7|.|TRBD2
TGTGCCACCGGGACTAGCGGCTACGAGCAGTACTTC
CATGTSGYEQYF
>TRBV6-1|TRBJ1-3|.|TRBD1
TGTGCCAGCGTGAGCTGGACAGGGCCTGGAAACACCATATATTTT
CASVSWTGPGNTIYF
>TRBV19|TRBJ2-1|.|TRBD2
TGTGCCAGTAGTATAGCGGGAGGGGTTTACAATGAGCAGTTCTTC
CASSIAGGVYNEQFF
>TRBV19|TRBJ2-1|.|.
TGTGCCAGTAGTATAGACGGGTACAATGAGCAGTTCTTC
CASSIDGYNEQFF
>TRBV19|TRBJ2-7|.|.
TGTGCCAGTAGTATAGGAGGGCAAGTTTACGAGCAGTACTTC
CASSIGGQVYEQYF
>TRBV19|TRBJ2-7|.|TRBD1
TGTGCCAGTAGTCACGGACAGGGGCCCTCCTACGAGCAGTACTTC
CASSHGQGPSYEQYF
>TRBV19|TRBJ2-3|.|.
TGTGCCAGTAACCAGGGCCCAGATACGCAGTATTTT
CASNQGPDTQYF
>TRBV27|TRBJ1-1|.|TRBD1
TGTGCCAGCAGTCCCGGGACAGGGACCATGAACACTGAAGCTTTCTTT
CASSPGTGTMNTEAFF
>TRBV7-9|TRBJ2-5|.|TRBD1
TGTGCCAGCAGCTTAGTAGGGGGCGGAGAGACCCAGTACTTC
CASSLVGGGETQYF
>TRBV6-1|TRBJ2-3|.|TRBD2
TGTGCCGGGACTAGCGGGGAGCGTGCAGAAGATACGCAGTATTTT
CAGTSGERAEDTQYF
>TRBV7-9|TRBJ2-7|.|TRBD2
TGTGCCAGCAGCCCAGGGTCTAGCGGGAGCTCCTACGAGCAGTACTTC
CASSPGSSGSSYEQYF
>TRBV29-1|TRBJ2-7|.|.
TGCAGCGTTGTACTAAGCCTAGCTGAGACCTACGAGCAGTACTTC
CSVVLSLAETYEQYF
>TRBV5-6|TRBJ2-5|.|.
TGTGCCAGCAGTTGGGCCGAAGAGACCCAGTACTTC
CASSWAEETQYF
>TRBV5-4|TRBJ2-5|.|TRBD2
TGTGCCAGCAGCCAGCCGGGAGGGAGAACCCAGTACTTC
CASSQPGGRTQYF
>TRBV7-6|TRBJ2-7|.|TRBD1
TGTGCCAGCAGCCCCCAGACAGGGGCCTCCTACGAGCAGTACTTC
CASSPQTGASYEQYF
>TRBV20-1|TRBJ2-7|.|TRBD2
TGCAGTGGGAAGCGGGGGTACGAGCAGTACTTC
CSGKRGYEQYF
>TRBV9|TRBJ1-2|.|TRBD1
TGTGCCAGCAGCGCCTCTCGGACAGGGGGGATCTATGGCTACACCTTC
CASSASRTGGIYGYTF
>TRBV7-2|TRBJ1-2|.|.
TGTGCCAGCAGCTTAGAGGGCAGGGCTGATGGCTACACCTTC
CASSLEGRADGYTF
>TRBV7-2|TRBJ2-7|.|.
TGTGCCAGCAGCTTAACAGGCTTCCCCTACGAGCAGTACTTC
CASSLTGFPYEQYF